The next 16 T cell receptor beta chains were all read from a single sample in a study of shared clonotypes between healthy human individuals. Profiled with immunoSEQ multiplex PCR; TCRdb holds only in-frame clones, not every one. Among about 670,000 clones, more than 70% were seen once, and the ten largest hold about 2%. The sequencing sample was made of memory CD4+ T cells sorted from blood. Subset here: CD45RA-negative fraction. Every receptor here comes from a woman aged 25 to 45 in good health.

The chain carries TRBV5-1 and TRBJ2-7; tentatively, D is TRBD1 (5 bases). The V and J ends lost 0 bases and 7 bases respectively, with 17 bases between them. Germline V gene sequence: CDR1 SGHRS, CDR2 YFSETQ. The CDR3 is 15 amino acids. The CDR3 nucleotides read TGCGCCAGCAGCTTGGGGGGCACCCCTATCAGGGAGCAGTACTTC. This codes for CASSLGGTPIREQYF. Full variable domain (remainder filled in from reference TRBV5-1 and TRBJ2-7): KAGVTQTPRYLIKTRGQQVTLSCSPISGHRSVSWYQQTPGQGLQFLFEYFSETQRNKGNFPGRFSGRQFSNSRSEMNVSTLELGDSALYLCASSLGGTPIREQYFGPGTRLTVT.

The chain is built from TRBV5-4 and TRBJ2-3, with D tentatively TRBD2 (6 bases). Germline V CDR1 and CDR2: SGHNT, YYREEE (reference sequence). V lost 2 bases and J lost 2, with 12 bases in between. This CDR3 spans 15 amino acids. For the CDR3, the DNA is TGTGCCAGCAGCTTCCCGGGACTTCTCACAGATACGCAGTATTTT. Protein sequence: CASSFPGLLTDTQYF.

The sample holds a few counts of this clone. Other DNA sequences of this sample code for an identical CDR3. The chain carries TRBV13 and TRBJ2-7, with 14 nucleotides matching TRBD2. The CDR3 has 14 amino acids. The V gene end was trimmed by 5 bases and the J gene end by 4 bases; junction bases not matched to a gene: 1. Looked up from germline, CDR1 is PRHDT and CDR2 is FYEKMQ (reference sequence). The CDR3 sequence: CASSRTSGRYEQYF. In DNA, the CDR3 is TGTGCCAGCAGCCGGACTAGCGGGAGGTACGAGCAGTACTTC.

V and J are TRBV27 and TRBJ1-5, with a weak D call TRBD1 (5 bases). V lost 2 bases and J lost 5, with 7 bases in between. The CDR3 sequence is 13 residues long. Germline CDR1 reads MNHEY; CDR2 reads SMNVEV (reference sequence). The CDR3 loop is CASSLGGDQPQHF. CDR3 sequence (DNA): TGTGCCAGCAGTTTAGGGGGAGATCAGCCCCAGCATTTT.

The chain is built from TRBV29-1 and TRBJ1-1; unclear D gene. Germline values: CDR1 SQVTM, CDR2 ANQGSEA. V was shortened by 5 bases and J by 0 bases, with 10 bases between the two germline ends. This CDR3 is built from 13 residues. CDR3 protein: CSVRSALNTEAFF. CDR3 sequence (DNA): TGCAGCGTTAGGTCCGCTCTGAACACTGAAGCTTTCTTT.

This clone was seen a handful of times. The chain combines TRBV5-1 with TRBJ1-1, with D perhaps matching TRBD1 (5 bases). Germline V gene data show CDR1 as SGHRS and CDR2 as YFSETQ. V was pared by 0 bases and J by 1 base, with 13 bases between. This CDR3 has 16 amino acids. This CDR3 reads CASSLGSRATNTEAFF. The CDR3, as DNA: TGCGCCAGCAGCTTGGGATCCAGGGCCACGAACACTGAAGCTTTCTTT.

The V call is TRBV19, the J call TRBJ2-5, with 8 nucleotides matching TRBD1. The germline V gene encodes CDR1 LNHDA and CDR2 SQIVND (reference sequence). The CDR3 extends over 14 amino acids. The V and J ends lost 1 base and 6 bases, in that order; junction bases with no gene match: 4. CDR3: CASSIGQGAKTQYF. The DNA of the CDR3 is TGTGCCAGTAGTATAGGCCAGGGGGCGAAGACCCAGTACTTC.

This sequence joins TRBV28 and TRBJ1-5; D is unclear. Trimming took off 6 bases at V and 4 bases at J, with 13 bases between the two ends. Germline loops: CDR1 MDHEN, CDR2 SYDVKM. The CDR3 has 14 amino acids. The CDR3 loop reads CASSPKLRNQPQHF. In DNA, the CDR3 is TGTGCCAGCAGCCCGAAGTTAAGAAATCAGCCCCAGCATTTT.

This chain uses TRBV29-1 with TRBJ1-1; 9 positions agree with TRBD1. CDR1 is SQVTM and CDR2 is ANQGSEA in the germline V gene. The ends lost 4 bases at V and 2 bases at J; junction bases unmatched: 2. The CDR3 spans 13 residues. CDR3 loop: CSVADRGNTEAFF. The CDR3 DNA is TGCAGCGTTGCGGACAGGGGTAACACTGAAGCTTTCTTT.

This chain joins TRBV5-1 and TRBJ2-1; weak D call: TRBD2 (6 bases). Between the trimmed V and J ends, which lost 4 bases and 7 bases, there was a span of 12 bases. The CDR3 is 13 amino acids. CDR1 is SGHRS, CDR2 YFSETQ, per germline. CDR3 DNA: TGCGCCAGCAGCCCCGGGAGCCAAAATGAGCAGTTCTTC. It is translated as CASSPGSQNEQFF. Filled out from reference TRBV5-1 and TRBJ2-1, the complete variable domain reads KAGVTQTPRYLIKTRGQQVTLSCSPISGHRSVSWYQQTPGQGLQFLFEYFSETQRNKGNFPGRFSGRQFSNSRSEMNVSTLELGDSALYLCASSPGSQNEQFFGPGTRLTVL.

The gene calls are TRBV2 and TRBJ1-5; TRBD1 matches at 10 bases. Germline V CDR1 and CDR2: SNHLY, FYNNEI. Unmatched junction bases numbered 4, after V lost 6 bases and J lost 5 bases. The CDR3 spans 14 residues. The CDR3 is CASRGTGADQPQHF. As DNA, the CDR3 is TGTGCCAGCAGGGGGACAGGGGCGGATCAGCCCCAGCATTTT.

This chain joins TRBV29-1 and TRBJ2-6; tentative D call: TRBD1 (5 bases). Trimming left V 4 bases short and J 0 bases short, with 10 bases between. Germline V gene data show CDR1 as SQVTM and CDR2 as ANQGSEA. The CDR3 sequence is 15 residues long. CDR3 amino acids: CSVGTYYSGANVLTF. The CDR3 region has the DNA TGCAGCGTTGGGACATACTACTCTGGGGCCAACGTCCTGACTTTC.

V usage is TRBV19 and J usage is TRBJ1-2, with D maybe TRBD1 (6 bases). Trimming took 5 bases from V and 0 from J, leaving 13 bases between them. Germline V CDR1 and CDR2: LNHDA, SQIVND (reference sequence). The CDR3 is made up of 15 amino acids. The chain's CDR3 is CASSPRTVTNYGYTF. The CDR3 nucleotides are TGTGCCAGTAGTCCTCGGACAGTAACTAACTATGGCTACACCTTC.

This rearrangement joins TRBV6-5 to TRBJ1-2, with 8 bases fitting TRBD1. Trimming took 6 bases from V and 6 from J; bases not matched to a gene: 6. Germline CDR1 reads MNHEY; CDR2 reads SVGAGI. The CDR3 contains 13 residues. CDR3 DNA sequence: TGTGCCAGCAGACGACAGGGGTTTGATGGCTACACCTTC. Translation gives CASRRQGFDGYTF.

The rearrangement links TRBV11-1 to TRBJ1-1, with D uncertain. CDR1 and CDR2 (germline): SGHAT, FQDESV (reference sequence). The CDR3 covers 15 residues. V lost 1 base to trimming and J lost 2 bases, with 11 bases between them. The CDR3 is CASSLGPGDNTEAFF. CDR3 nucleotides: TGTGCCAGCAGCTTAGGCCCAGGAGATAACACTGAAGCTTTCTTT.

This chain uses TRBV5-6 with TRBJ2-4; D is perhaps TRBD2 (6 bases). Germline V gives CDR1 SGHDT, CDR2 YYEEEE. CDR3 length: 14 residues. V dropped 4 bases and J dropped 8 bases, with 16 bases sitting between them. The CDR3 spells CASSPGLKEDIQYF. DNA for the CDR3: TGTGCCAGCAGCCCAGGACTAAAGGAGGACATTCAGTACTTC.